Listed below are T cell receptor beta chains from one sample, sequenced in a study of T cells in narcolepsy. The assay was immunoSEQ multiplex PCR, and TCRdb's table has in-frame clones only and misses some. The profile shows over 40,000 clones, about 91% of them singletons. Sequenced: CD45RA- memory CD4+ T cells from PBMCs. The receptor source for this set is a human donor with narcolepsy. The CDR3 runs from the conserved cysteine through the conserved F or W. A D gene is named only where the DNA matches it firmly. Not all rows give a size; the values are once, few, many and, for expanded clones, a class.

- TRBJ1-2 TRBV5-1 - CASSLDPDPNYGYTF TGCGCCAGCAGCTTGGATCCAGATCCTAACTATGGCTACACCTTC
- TRBJ2-5 TRBV5-1 TRBD2 CASSMTLPGGTQYF TGCGCCAGCAGCATGACCCTACCGGGGGGGACCCAGTACTTC
once TRBJ1-2 TRBV11-3 - CASSSGVEGYTF TGTGCCAGCAGCTCAGGGGTGGAAGGCTACACCTTC
- TRBJ1-2 TRBV5-4 - CASSPGPSMNYGYTF TGTGCCAGCAGCCCAGGACCGTCGATGAACTATGGCTACACCTTC
- TRBJ2-7 TRBV7-9 TRBD2 CASTRTSDSYEQYF TGTGCCAGCACCAGGACTAGCGACTCCTACGAGCAGTACTTC
once TRBJ1-5 TRBV2 TRBD1 CASRPDRVGNQPQHF TGTGCCAGCAGACCCGACAGGGTGGGAAATCAGCCCCAGCATTTT
- TRBJ2-2 TRBV9 - CASSVASAGELFF TGTGCCAGCAGCGTAGCTAGCGCCGGGGAGCTGTTTTTT
- TRBJ1-3 TRBV5-1 - CASSLASGPGNTIYF TGCGCCAGCAGCTTGGCCTCAGGTCCTGGAAACACCATATATTTT
- TRBJ1-2 TRBV5-1 - CASSDDRVLREAYYGYTF TGCGCCAGCAGCGACGACCGGGTCCTTAGGGAGGCCTACTATGGCTACACCTTC
- TRBJ1-2 TRBV28 - CASSLPGYSGYTF TGTGCCAGCAGTCTTCCAGGGTATTCTGGCTACACCTTC
- TRBJ1-2 TRBV29-1 TRBD1 CSVEGGGSNYGYTF TGCAGCGTTGAAGGAGGGGGCTCTAACTATGGCTACACCTTC
- TRBJ2-3 TRBV18 - CASSPPPSTDTQYF TGTGCCAGCTCACCCCCACCTAGCACAGATACGCAGTATTTT
once TRBJ2-3 TRBV4-2 TRBD2 CASSQDWLAGGDTQYF TGTGCCAGCAGCCAAGATTGGCTAGCGGGAGGTGATACGCAGTATTTT
- TRBJ1-5 TRBV4-3 TRBD1 CASSQEVGTGRGPQHF TGCGCCAGCAGCCAAGAGGTGGGGACAGGCCGAGGGCCCCAGCATTTT
- TRBJ2-3 TRBV10-2 TRBD2 CASSESVTSGAEDTQYF TGCGCCAGCAGTGAGTCTGTTACTAGCGGGGCCGAAGATACGCAGTATTTT
- TRBJ2-2 TRBV14 - CASSQIRSWTGELFF TGTGCCAGCAGCCAAATTAGGTCTTGGACCGGGGAGCTGTTTTTT
- TRBJ2-3 TRBV6-1 - CASSGGHGKTDTQYF TGTGCCAGCAGTGGGGGGCACGGGAAAACAGATACGCAGTATTTT
- TRBJ2-5 TRBV11-3 - CASSPGSETQYF TGTGCCAGCAGCCCTGGGTCTGAGACCCAGTACTTC
- TRBJ1-4 TRBV10-3 - CAIGAEGSGKLFF TGTGCCATCGGGGCGGAGGGGTCCGGAAAACTGTTTTTT
- TRBJ2-5 TRBV5-1 - CASMRQPTQETQYF TGCGCCAGCATGAGGCAGCCAACACAAGAGACCCAGTACTTC
- TRBJ2-1 TRBV5-1 TRBD1 CASSTGDRGYNEQFF TGCGCCAGCAGCACGGGAGACAGGGGATACAATGAGCAGTTCTTC
- TRBJ2-5 TRBV28 - CASRPTGRKETQYF TGTGCCAGCAGGCCAACAGGGAGGAAGGAGACCCAGTACTTC
- TRBJ2-1 TRBV5-4 - CASSLVGGQDEQFF TGTGCCAGCAGCTTGGTCGGGGGTCAGGATGAGCAGTTCTTC
- TRBJ2-1 TRBV9 TRBD2 CASSEIGTSYYNEQFF TGTGCCAGCAGCGAGATAGGGACTAGTTACTACAATGAGCAGTTCTTC
once TRBJ2-2 TRBV5-1 TRBD1 CASRQTGGTGELFF TGCGCCAGCAGGCAGACAGGGGGCACCGGGGAGCTGTTTTTT
- TRBJ2-5 TRBV4-3 - CASSQDVRPPRETQYF TGCGCCAGCAGCCAAGATGTACGCCCCCCCCGGGAGACCCAGTACTTC
- TRBJ2-7 TRBV11-3 TRBD1 CASSATGGSYEQYF TGTGCCAGCAGCGCGACAGGGGGCTCTTACGAGCAGTACTTC
- TRBJ2-1 TRBV7-9 - CASSLGAGREAFF TGTGCCAGCAGCTTAGGGGCAGGCAGGGAGGCCTTCTTC
- TRBJ1-5 TRBV27 - CASRRAGGNQPQHF TGTGCCAGCAGAAGGGCAGGGGGCAATCAGCCCCAGCATTTT
- TRBJ2-1 TRBV19 - CASSISVWGPGRAGHEQFF TGTGCCAGTAGTATCTCGGTTTGGGGTCCGGGCAGGGCGGGCCATGAGCAGTTCTTC
- TRBJ1-2 TRBV7-4 TRBD1 CASSLRAGGNYGYTF TGTGCCAGCAGCTTAAGGGCAGGGGGGAACTATGGCTACACCTTC
- TRBJ2-1 TRBV7-2 TRBD2 CASSDWTSGSNEQFF TGTGCCAGCAGCGACTGGACTAGCGGGAGTAATGAGCAGTTCTTC
- TRBJ1-2 TRBV5-4 TRBD1 CASSLSGGKGYTF TGTGCCAGCAGCTTGTCAGGGGGCAAAGGCTACACCTTC
- TRBJ1-5 TRBV13 TRBD1 CASSFGGGGCQPQHF TGTGCCAGCAGCTTTGGGGGAGGGGGCTGTCAGCCCCAGCATTTT
few TRBJ2-6 TRBV15 - CATSLGGSGANVLTF TGTGCCACCAGCCTAGGGGGGTCTGGGGCCAACGTCCTGACTTTC
- TRBJ2-1 TRBV11-2 - CASRATGKSSYNEQFF TGTGCCAGCAGGGCAACTGGAAAGAGCTCCTACAATGAGCAGTTCTTC
- TRBJ1-2 TRBV5-6 - CASSWLGGFDYGYTF TGTGCCAGCAGCTGGCTCGGGGGGTTCGACTATGGCTACACCTTC
few TRBJ1-3 TRBV7-3 - CASSFGDLGVGNTIYF TGTGCCAGCAGCTTCGGGGACCTAGGGGTCGGAAACACCATATATTTT
- TRBJ2-1 TRBV5-1 TRBD2 CASSSLAGGRNEQFF TGCGCCAGCAGCTCACTAGCGGGAGGACGCAATGAGCAGTTCTTC
once TRBJ2-7 TRBV6-5 - CASSPRPTRSYEQYF TGTGCCAGCAGCCCCCGCCCCACGCGCTCCTACGAGCAGTACTTC
- TRBJ2-7 TRBV2 TRBD2 CANGAGSSYEQYF TGTGCCAACGGAGCGGGGAGCTCCTACGAGCAGTACTTC
once TRBJ1-1 TRBV18 - CASSPNPGNTEAFF TGTGCCAGCTCACCAAATCCGGGGAACACTGAAGCTTTCTTT